Below, 4 T cell receptor beta chains from the same sample are listed, as sequenced in a study of cytomegalovirus exposure and HLA in healthy donors. Primers: 60 Vbeta forward and 13 Jbeta reverse. Libraries were prepared by immunoSEQ multiplex PCR; TCRdb keeps only in-frame clonotypes and omits some of them. This sample has fewer than 150,000 clones, with roughly four fifths found just once. The sample comprised PBMCs. Every receptor here comes from a human donor in good health.

The chain couples TRBV7-9 to TRBJ2-7; D not certain. The CDR3 consists of 14 residues. The germline gives CDR1 SEHNR, CDR2 FQNEAQ (reference sequence). Trimming took off 1 base at V and 0 bases at J, with 7 bases between the two ends. CDR3 region: CASSLGASSYEQYF. The CDR3 bases are TGTGCCAGCAGCTTAGGAGCGAGCTCCTACGAGCAGTACTTC.

The CDR3 DNA reads as TGTGCCAGCAGTTTCTTAGGGGTCAATCAGCCCCAGCATTTT. It specifies CASSFLGVNQPQHF. The V and J genes are TRBV28 and TRBJ1-5; D is possibly TRBD1 (5 bases). The ends were cut back, 3 bases at V and 3 bases at J, with 9 bases in the middle. The CDR3 sequence is 14 residues long. The germline gives CDR1 MDHEN, CDR2 SYDVKM.

V and J are TRBV14 and TRBJ1-1; D unresolved. CDR1 SGHDN and CDR2 FVKESK come from the germline V gene. V was clipped by 1 base and J by 2 bases, with 8 bases between them. This CDR3 region has 14 residues. In nucleotides, the CDR3 is TGTGCCAGCAGCCAAGTCCGGGGAAACACTGAAGCTTTCTTT. This translates into CASSQVRGNTEAFF.

In its sample, this clone was seen a few times. The V gene is TRBV4-2, the J gene TRBJ2-7; a possible D gene is TRBD2 (6 bases). Germline V lookup: CDR1 LGHNA, CDR2 YNFKEQ. The CDR3 extends over 15 amino acids. V lost 0 bases and J lost 4, with 13 bases in between. The CDR3 sequence is CASSQEASDPYEQYF. The CDR3 bases are TGTGCCAGCAGCCAAGAAGCTAGCGACCCGTACGAGCAGTACTTC.